One and the same sample provided the 5 T cell receptor beta chains below, sequenced in a study of blood T cell repertoires in COVID-19. Sequenced by immunoSEQ multiplex PCR; TCRdb stores in-frame clones only, minus some. The table lists approximately 150,000 clones, around 84% of them singletons. What was sequenced was peripheral blood. The receptors derive from a human donor with acute or convalescent COVID-19. The donor label of this sample is uncertain.

V is TRBV18 and J is TRBJ1-1, with 8 positions matching TRBD1. Trimming cost V 3 bases and J 2 bases; bases outside gene matches: 8. This CDR3 spans 16 amino acids. From germline, CDR1 is KGHSH and CDR2 LQKENI. The CDR3 DNA is TGTGCCAGCTCACCGGTGGGGACAGGTCAAAACACTGAAGCTTTCTTT. This encodes CASSPVGTGQNTEAFF. The full variable domain, completed using reference TRBV18 and TRBJ1-1, is NAGVMQNPRHLVRRRGQEARLRCSPMKGHSHVYWYRQLPEEGLKFMVYLQKENIIDESGMPKERFSAEFPKEGPSILRIQQVVRGDSAAYFCASSPVGTGQNTEAFFGQGTRLTVV.

The rearrangement joins TRBV19 to TRBJ1-6; tentatively, D is TRBD1 (5 bases). The V gene's germline CDR1 is LNHDA and CDR2 SQIVND (reference sequence). Between the trimmed V and J ends, which lost 11 bases and 5 bases, there was a span of 16 bases. The CDR3 contains 14 residues. The CDR3 region has the DNA TGTGCCGTAGCGCCCCGGGGGGATAATTCACCCCTCCACTTT. The encoded protein is CAVAPRGDNSPLHF.

This chain uses TRBV6-5 with TRBJ1-3, with unresolved D. The germline V and J ends were trimmed by 7 bases and 0 bases, with 10 bases remaining between them. CDR1 MNHEY and CDR2 SVGAGI come from the germline V gene. This CDR3 comprises 14 residues. The CDR3 bases are TGTGCCAGCAAAGGTTACTACTCTGGAAACACCATATATTTT. Its protein product is CASKGYYSGNTIYF.

The chain joins TRBV5-1 to TRBJ2-6; 7 nucleotides line up with TRBD1. Germline loops: CDR1 SGHRS, CDR2 YFSETQ. V lost 7 bases to trimming and J lost 2 bases; unmatched junction nucleotides: 6. This CDR3 spans 15 amino acids. For the CDR3, the DNA is TGCGCCAGCGGGCAGGGGGTGGCTGGGGCCAACGTCCTGACTTTC. Its translation: CASGQGVAGANVLTF.

A remark on this clone: The sample has other DNA sequences that encode this CDR3 too. The chain is built from TRBV30 and TRBJ1-1; D is unclear. This CDR3 is built from 12 residues. V was clipped by 4 bases and J by 0 bases, with 6 bases between them. The germline CDR1 and CDR2 sequences are GTSNPN and SVGIG (reference sequence). The CDR3 DNA reads TGTGCCTGGACAGGAATGAACACTGAAGCTTTCTTT. Its protein is CAWTGMNTEAFF.